These 22 T cell receptor beta chains came from one sample sequenced in a study of control samples from healthy donors and cancer patients. The protocol was immunoSEQ multiplex PCR, while the TCRdb copy is restricted to in-frame clones and leaves out a portion. The profile shows fewer than 200,000 clones, approximately 95% of them singletons. Sequencing was done on a sample of blood. These receptors were collected from a man aged 18 to 29 in good health.

V is TRBV5-5 and J is TRBJ2-5, with D hard to call. CDR1 is SGHKS and CDR2 is YYEKEE in the germline V gene (reference sequence). The CDR3 has 14 residues. Trimming pared 1 base from V and 0 bases from J, leaving 7 bases between. DNA of the CDR3: TGTGCCAGCAGCTTGCGGCAGGACCAAGAGACCCAGTACTTC. Translated, it gives CASSLRQDQETQYF.

This chain uses TRBV27 with TRBJ2-1; D gene unclear. V was clipped by 3 bases and J by 1 base, with 4 bases between them. CDR1 and CDR2 (germline): MNHEY, SMNVEV (reference sequence). The CDR3 covers 13 residues. CDR3 coding DNA: TGTGCCAGCAGTTTGAGGTCCTACAATGAGCAGTTCTTC. It translates to CASSLRSYNEQFF.

CDR3 sequence: CAWSRYRGQETQYF. CDR3 in DNA: TGTGCCTGGAGTCGTTACAGGGGCCAAGAGACCCAGTACTTC. The chain is built from TRBV30 and TRBJ2-5, with 7 bases fitting TRBD1. This CDR3 has 14 amino acids. V lost 2 bases, J lost 1 base, and 4 bases stayed unmatched. Per germline, CDR1 GTSNPN and CDR2 SVGIG (reference sequence).

The chain is built from TRBV9 and TRBJ1-2, with D uncertain. Per the germline V gene, CDR1 is SGDLS and CDR2 is YYNGEE. The CDR3 contains 13 residues. The V end was cut by 3 bases, the J end by 1 base, with 7 bases between. Written as DNA, the CDR3 is TGTGCCAGCAGCGGGACTAATAACTATGGCTACACCTTC. This gives the protein CASSGTNNYGYTF.

The chain links TRBV3-1 (or the pseudogene TRBV3-2) to TRBJ1-6, with D unresolved. The V end lost 6 bases, the J end lost 5 bases, and 11 bases lay between the germline ends. The CDR3 spans 14 residues. Germline V lookup: CDR1 LGHDT, CDR2 YNNKEL (reference sequence). The CDR3 reads CASSPASHNSPLHF. DNA for the CDR3: TGTGCCAGCAGTCCGGCTTCCCATAATTCACCCCTCCACTTT.

This clone was seen a single time. The chain couples TRBV20-1 to TRBJ2-3; 7 positions agree with TRBD2. Trimming removed 3 bases from V and 0 bases from J; junction bases left unmatched: 6. The CDR3 length is 15 residues. Germline V gene sequence: CDR1 DFQATT, CDR2 SNEGSKA (reference sequence). CDR3: CSASRPSGSTDTQYF. The CDR3 DNA is TGCAGTGCTAGTAGGCCTAGCGGTAGCACAGATACGCAGTATTTT.

V gene TRBV15 combines with J gene TRBJ2-7; D ambiguous. The germline gives CDR1 LNHNV, CDR2 YYDKDF (reference sequence). V lost 3 bases, J lost 1 base, and 16 bases lay in between. This CDR3 has 16 residues. The DNA of the CDR3 is TGTGCCACCAGCAGTGAGTACCGACTGAATTCCTACGAGCAGTACTTC. This translates into CATSSEYRLNSYEQYF.

The genes are TRBV7-9 and TRBJ1-2, with no clear D. V lost 5 bases and J 5 bases, leaving 12 bases between the germline ends. This CDR3 is 13 amino acids long. CDR1 and CDR2 (germline): SEHNR, FQNEAQ (reference sequence). CDR3 sequence (DNA): TGTGCCAGCAGCGCTACGGGGTATTATGGCTACACCTTC. Translating gives CASSATGYYGYTF.

This chain links TRBV2 with TRBJ2-3; 9 bases are shared with TRBD2. The CDR3 sequence is 14 residues long. Germline CDR1 and CDR2: SNHLY and FYNNEI. Germline trimming cut 10 bases from V and 4 bases from J; bases unmatched to any gene: 9. The CDR3 protein is CAIGAGGPPDTQYF. Here the CDR3 DNA reads TGTGCCATCGGGGCGGGGGGGCCACCAGATACGCAGTATTTT.

The chain recombines TRBV27 with TRBJ1-5; D possibly corresponds to TRBD1 (5 bases). The length of the CDR3 is 13 residues. Trimming took off 6 bases at V and 4 bases at J, with 10 bases between the two ends. Germline assignment: CDR1 MNHEY and CDR2 SMNVEV (reference sequence). The CDR3 here is CASSNQGNQPQHF. CDR3 in DNA: TGTGCCAGCAGCAACCAGGGAAATCAGCCCCAGCATTTT.

This rearrangement joins TRBV9 to TRBJ2-2, with 12 bases matching TRBD2. Germline loops: CDR1 SGDLS, CDR2 YYNGEE. The CDR3 totals 16 residues. The J segment lost 3 bases and the V segment lost 3 bases, leaving 3 bases of the junction unmatched. CDR3 in amino acids: CASSASGGAYTGELFF. In DNA, the CDR3 is TGTGCCAGCAGCGCTAGCGGGGGGGCATACACCGGGGAGCTGTTTTTT.

This chain uses TRBV5-1 with TRBJ1-6; D possibly corresponds to TRBD1 (5 bases). V gave up 4 bases and J gave up 9 bases, with 17 bases separating them. Germline V gene sequence: CDR1 SGHRS, CDR2 YFSETQ. The length of the CDR3 is 15 residues. The CDR3 coding sequence is TGCGCCAGCAGCCTTGACGATAGGGGTGGTTCACCCCTCCACTTT. Amino acids: CASSLDDRGGSPLHF.

The chain links TRBV4-1 to TRBJ2-1, with D perhaps being TRBD1 or TRBD2 (6 bases each). The germline V and J ends were trimmed by 9 bases and 5 bases, with 20 bases remaining between them. The CDR3 extends over 15 amino acids. The germline CDR1 and CDR2 sequences are MGHRA and YSYEKL. CDR3 residues: CASREDSGWDNEQFF. The CDR3 DNA sequence: TGCGCCAGTAGGGAGGACAGCGGTTGGGACAATGAGCAGTTCTTC.

The J gene is TRBJ2-3, the V gene TRBV7-2, with 7 bases that match TRBD1. V trimming: 5 bases; J trimming: 6 bases; junction bases outside the gene matches: 11. Germline-derived CDR1 and CDR2 are SGHTA and FQGNSA. This CDR3 region has 15 residues. CDR3 protein: CASSTETGVSDTQYF. The DNA of the CDR3 is TGTGCCAGCAGCACAGAAACAGGGGTCTCGGATACGCAGTATTTT.

The chain employs TRBV7-2 and TRBJ1-4, with D perhaps TRBD1 (5 bases). The CDR3 runs 15 residues. The germline V gene encodes CDR1 SGHTA and CDR2 FQGNSA. Between the trimmed V and J ends, which lost 5 bases and 5 bases, there was a span of 15 bases. The DNA of the CDR3 is TGTGCCAGCAGCAGAACCGGGACGAAGAATGAAAAACTGTTTTTT. This gives the protein CASSRTGTKNEKLFF.

A single count supports this clone. Written as DNA, the CDR3 is TGCGCCAGCAGCTTTGACAGGGGGAAAGCTTTCTTT. It specifies CASSFDRGKAFF. The genes are TRBV5-1 and TRBJ1-1, with 9 positions matching TRBD1. CDR1 is SGHRS, CDR2 YFSETQ, per germline. The CDR3 runs to 12 residues. The J segment lost 9 bases and the V segment lost 2 bases, leaving 2 bases of the junction unmatched.

This clone was seen a single time. This chain connects TRBV19 to TRBJ1-2; D perhaps matches TRBD1 (5 bases). This CDR3 contains 13 residues. CDR1 LNHDA and CDR2 SQIVND come from the germline V gene (reference sequence). Trimming cost V 7 bases and J 9 bases, with 18 bases left between them. The CDR3, as DNA: TGTGCCAGTACCACAGAAGGGGTGTCTAGCTACACCTTC. Protein: CASTTEGVSSYTF.

The sample holds a few counts of this clone. The rearrangement uses TRBV24-1 and TRBJ1-1; perhaps TRBD1 as D (5 bases). V dropped 7 bases and J dropped 3 bases, with 14 bases sitting between them. The CDR3 loop spans 14 amino acids. CDR1 is KGHDR and CDR2 is SFDVKD in the germline V gene. The DNA for the CDR3 is TGTGCCACCAGGCGGGACGATCTGGACACTGAAGCTTTCTTT. This translates into CATRRDDLDTEAFF.

The rearrangement links TRBV5-1 to TRBJ2-1; D is undetermined. Deletions cut 2 bases from V and 4 bases from J, with 7 bases between. Germline loops: CDR1 SGHRS, CDR2 YFSETQ. The CDR3 extends over 13 amino acids. The CDR3: CASSFSAYNEQFF. CDR3 DNA sequence: TGCGCCAGCAGCTTTTCAGCTTACAATGAGCAGTTCTTC.

The V and J genes are TRBV24-1 and TRBJ2-3; D gene unclear. Germline assignment: CDR1 KGHDR and CDR2 SFDVKD. V lost 0 bases and J 4 bases, leaving 4 bases between the germline ends. The CDR3 covers 13 residues. CDR3 sequence reads: CATSDLRADTQYF. In DNA, the CDR3 is TGTGCCACCAGTGATTTGCGCGCAGATACGCAGTATTTT.

This clone occurred once. This rearrangement joins TRBV3-1 (or the pseudogene TRBV3-2) to TRBJ1-2; weak D call: TRBD1 (5 bases). Germline CDR1 LGHDT, CDR2 YNNKEL (reference sequence). Trimming removed 4 bases at V and 4 bases at J, with 13 bases between. The length of the CDR3 is 14 residues. CDR3 nucleotides: TGTGCCAGCAGCCCTCCGGCAGGGTTCTATGGCTACACCTTC. Translating gives CASSPPAGFYGYTF.

The chain carries TRBV7-3 and TRBJ2-7; D perhaps matches TRBD2 (6 bases). The V and J ends lost 2 bases and 0 bases respectively, with 11 bases between them. The CDR3 covers 15 residues. CDR1 is SGHTA, CDR2 FQGTGA, per germline. Here the CDR3 DNA reads TGTGCCAGCAGCTTAGCGGCGGGACCCTCCTACGAGCAGTACTTC. Translating it yields CASSLAAGPSYEQYF. Filled out from reference TRBV7-3 and TRBJ2-7, the complete variable domain reads GAGVSQTPSNKVTEKGKYVELRCDPISGHTALYWYRQSLGQGPEFLIYFQGTGAADDSGLPNDRFFAVRPEGSVSTLKIQRTERGDSAVYLCASSLAAGPSYEQYFGPGTRLTVT.